Presented here are 5 T cell receptor beta chains from one specimen sequenced in a study of cytomegalovirus exposure and HLA in healthy donors. Primers for the PCR totalled 60 Vbeta and 13 Jbeta. Sequencing was performed with immunoSEQ multiplex PCR; in TCRdb, only in-frame clones are kept and a portion is missing. The sample lists 55,000 or so clones, approximately 82% occurring once. Sequencing input: PBMCs. Receptors originate from a man in his fifties or sixties in good health and CMV-seronegative.

The chain recombines TRBV4-2 with TRBJ2-7; D not certain. Germline loops: CDR1 LGHNA, CDR2 YNFKEQ. The V gene lost 1 base and the J gene lost 5 bases, with 12 bases spanning the gap. This CDR3 spans 14 amino acids. The CDR3 DNA reads as TGTGCCAGCAGCCAAGCAGGTAGTCCGGACGAGCAGTACTTC. This sequence encodes CASSQAGSPDEQYF.

V and J are TRBV11-3 and TRBJ2-2; D remains ambiguous. This CDR3 spans 13 amino acids. The V and J ends lost 5 bases and 4 bases respectively, with 8 bases between them. The germline gives CDR1 SGHNT, CDR2 YENEEA. The CDR3 spells CASSLTRTGELFF. In DNA, the CDR3 is TGTGCCAGCAGCCTGACACGCACCGGGGAGCTGTTTTTT.

This chain joins TRBV19 and TRBJ1-1; 9 bases are a match to TRBD1. Trimming at V came to 8 bases and at J to 5 bases, leaving 9 bases not matched to a gene. CDR1 and CDR2 (germline): LNHDA, SQIVND (reference sequence). CDR3 size: 14 residues. The DNA for the CDR3 is TGTGCCAGTGAAACAGGGGGCAGTTCGACTGAAGCTTTCTTT. Protein sequence: CASETGGSSTEAFF.

The chain uses TRBV5-1 and TRBJ2-7, with D perhaps TRBD1 (6 bases). The germline gives CDR1 SGHRS, CDR2 YFSETQ. V shed 7 bases and J shed 1 base, with 24 bases lying between them. The CDR3 contains 17 residues. The CDR3 loop is CASGVGGRAQGSYEQYF. CDR3 DNA: TGCGCCAGCGGAGTAGGGGGAAGGGCTCAGGGGTCCTACGAGCAGTACTTC.

This clone has only one observation. The chain carries TRBV7-9 and TRBJ1-1; D is undetermined. V was trimmed by 0 bases and J by 8 bases, leaving 10 bases between them. The CDR3 consists of 13 residues. Germline CDR1 is SEHNR and CDR2 is FQNEAQ (reference sequence). As DNA, the CDR3 is TGTGCCAGCAGCTTAGCGTCGCGGCGAGAAGCTTTCTTT. Translated: CASSLASRREAFF. Filled out from reference TRBV7-9 and TRBJ1-1, the complete variable domain reads DTGVSQNPRHKITKRGQNVTFRCDPISEHNRLYWYRQTLGQGPEFLTYFQNEAQLEKSRLLSDRFSAERPKGSFSTLEIQRTEQGDSAMYLCASSLASRREAFFGQGTRLTVV.